These 2 T cell receptor beta chains were sequenced from one sample in a study of blood T cell repertoires in COVID-19. Sequencing used immunoSEQ multiplex PCR; TCRdb keeps in-frame clones, though not all of them. There are around 160,000 clones in the sample; approximately 88% occur only once, and 10% to 15% lies in the top ten. The sequencing sample was made of PBMCs or T cells enriched from blood (not recorded which). The receptors shown here come from a woman aged 60 to 75 who had recovered from COVID-19.

For the CDR3, the DNA is TGCGCCAGCAGCCAAGGGGGGGGCTCGAACACTGAAGCTTTCTTT. It is translated as CASSQGGGSNTEAFF. The chain carries TRBV4-1 and TRBJ1-1; tentatively, D is TRBD1 (6 bases). Trimming left V 1 base short and J 1 base short, with 10 bases between. Germline loops: CDR1 MGHRA, CDR2 YSYEKL. The CDR3 spans 15 residues.

The chain recombines TRBV20-1 with TRBJ1-1, with D possibly being TRBD1 (6 bases). The CDR3 contains 14 residues. The ends were cut back, 3 bases at V and 0 bases at J, with 11 bases in the middle. CDR1 and CDR2 (germline): DFQATT, SNEGSKA (reference sequence). The DNA of the CDR3 is TGCAGTGCTAGTGTCGGACAGCTGAACACTGAAGCTTTCTTT. Encoded protein: CSASVGQLNTEAFF.